This record concerns one TCR beta chain sequence. Its antigen is undetermined. Naive CD8 cells, CD45RO-negative and positively selected for CCR7, excluded terminally differentiated effector memory CD45RA+ cells. Deep-level assay runs were performed. Assay: immunoSEQ multiplex PCR; the TCRdb copy retains only in-frame clones and omits some. The sample has about 2.2 million clones, approximately 94% seen once. This sample was included in a study of shared clonotypes between healthy human individuals. Study results and limitations: What limited the represented genetic and exposure-history diversity was the small number of donors.

The clonotype comes from a man younger than 30 in good health. Some clones in this sample may be carry-over from other donors' samples. The sample was naive CD8+ T cells from PBMCs.

Written as DNA, the CDR3 is TGCGCCAGTCAGCCGGACAACACGAACACCGGGGAGCTGTTTTTT. Its translation: CASQPDNTNTGELFF. This chain links TRBV10-1 with TRBJ2-2; D possibly corresponds to TRBD1 (5 bases). Germline values: CDR1 WNHNN, CDR2 SYGVQD (reference sequence). Trimming took off 9 bases at V and 0 bases at J, with 14 bases between the two ends. The CDR3 totals 15 residues.